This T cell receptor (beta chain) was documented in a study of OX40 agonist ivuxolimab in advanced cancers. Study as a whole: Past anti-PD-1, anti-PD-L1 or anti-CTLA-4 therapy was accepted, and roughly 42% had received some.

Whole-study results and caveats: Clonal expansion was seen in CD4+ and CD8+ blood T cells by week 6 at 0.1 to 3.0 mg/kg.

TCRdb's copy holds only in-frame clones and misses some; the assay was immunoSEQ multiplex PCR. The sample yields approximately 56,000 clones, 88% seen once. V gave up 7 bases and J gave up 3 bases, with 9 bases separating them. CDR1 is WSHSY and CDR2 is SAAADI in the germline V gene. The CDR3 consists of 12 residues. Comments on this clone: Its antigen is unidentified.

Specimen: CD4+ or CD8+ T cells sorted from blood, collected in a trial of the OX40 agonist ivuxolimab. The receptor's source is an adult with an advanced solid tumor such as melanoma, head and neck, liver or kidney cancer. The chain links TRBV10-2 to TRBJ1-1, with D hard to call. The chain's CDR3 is CASKFTDTEAFF. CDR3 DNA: TGCGCCAGCAAGTTCACGGACACTGAAGCTTTCTTT.